Given below is one TCR beta chain in context. The antigen is unknown. Per the germline V gene, CDR1 is SNHLY and CDR2 is FYNNEI. V dropped 8 bases and J dropped 4 bases, with 6 bases sitting between them. The length of the CDR3 is 11 residues. The sample belongs to a study of siplizumab effects on memory and regulatory T cells. The study, taken as a whole, reports: Alloreactive CD4+ clones that could be mapped were on average around 62% Treg-derived with siplizumab, against about 30% in controls.

Produced via immunoSEQ multiplex PCR; TCRdb's table is partial and in-frame only. The data contain approximately 100,000 clones, just over 90% of them singletons. The sample taken for sequencing was Tregs sorted from blood. The J gene is TRBJ2-1, the V gene TRBV2; D ambiguous. This TCR came from a human donor in good health. The CDR3 is CASAAYNEQFF. DNA for the CDR3: TGTGCCAGCGCAGCTTACAATGAGCAGTTCTTC.